Shown below are 19 T cell receptor beta chains from a single sample sequenced in a study of radiotherapy plus CTLA-4 blockade in lung cancer listed by TCRdb under 2018. Libraries came from the immunoSEQ multiplex PCR assay. As stored in TCRdb, this immuneACCESS dataset retains in-frame rearrangements with V and J assigned. A fraction of the clones does not appear; measured against another copy, unresolved V genes explain less than half of the discrepancy, and the remainder lacks a known reason. Here the sample has approximately 65,000 clones; approximately 80% occur a single time. The ten most abundant clones make up approximately 4.5% of the sample. The sequencing used peripheral blood, collected from a patient treated with radiotherapy plus ipilimumab. These receptors were obtained from a human donor with non-small cell lung cancer who had a complete response to radiotherapy plus ipilimumab.

V is TRBV29-1 and J is TRBJ2-3, with D tentatively TRBD1 (6 bases). The CDR3 is 14 residues long. Germline CDR1 and CDR2: SQVTM and ANQGSEA. Trimming stripped 6 bases from V and 0 bases from J, with 13 bases between. Here the CDR3 reads CSVETGKSTDTQYF. The CDR3 DNA follows: TGCAGCGTGGAGACAGGAAAAAGCACAGATACGCAGTATTTT.

The V gene is TRBV6-6, the J gene TRBJ1-2; perhaps TRBD1 as D (5 bases). The CDR3 consists of 13 residues. Germline-derived CDR1 and CDR2 are MNHNY and SVGAGI (reference sequence). The V end was cut by 2 bases, the J end by 8 bases, with 12 bases between. CDR3: CASSYGRAEGYTF. CDR3 coding DNA: TGTGCCAGCAGTTACGGCAGGGCTGAAGGCTACACCTTC.

The gene calls are TRBV11-3 and TRBJ2-1; 9 positions match TRBD2. Looked up from germline, CDR1 is SGHNT and CDR2 is YENEEA. This CDR3 has 15 amino acids. The J segment lost 8 bases and the V segment lost 5 bases, leaving 10 bases of the junction unmatched. CDR3 bases: TGTGCCAGCAGCCCCCGCCTAGCGGGAAGCGATGAGCAGTTCTTC. Its protein product is CASSPRLAGSDEQFF.

This chain links TRBV11-2 with TRBJ1-4; tentative D call: TRBD1 (5 bases). Germline V lookup: CDR1 SGHAT, CDR2 FQNNGV. The germline V and J ends were trimmed by 8 bases and 4 bases, with 17 bases remaining between them. The CDR3 is made up of 15 amino acids. CDR3 DNA sequence: TGTGCCAGCTCCTCCCTGACAGCAATTAATGAAAAACTGTTTTTT. This gives the protein CASSSLTAINEKLFF.

The table lists this clone with a count of one. This chain joins TRBV11-2 and TRBJ1-4; 8 positions agree with TRBD1. The germline CDR1 and CDR2 sequences are SGHAT and FQNNGV. After removal of 5 bases from V and 0 bases from J, the junction contained 5 bases not matched to a gene. There are 16 residues in the CDR3. This chain's CDR3 is CASSPKQGATNEKLFF. CDR3 nucleotide sequence: TGTGCCAGCAGCCCTAAACAGGGGGCAACTAATGAAAAACTGTTTTTT.

This sequence joins TRBV19 and TRBJ2-1; 9 positions agree with TRBD2. V lost 9 bases to trimming and J lost 6 bases; unmatched junction nucleotides: 12. This CDR3 contains 15 residues. Germline loops: CDR1 LNHDA, CDR2 SQIVND (reference sequence). The CDR3 reads CASQGGASGVNEQFF. The CDR3 nucleotides are TGTGCCAGCCAGGGTGGAGCTAGCGGGGTCAATGAGCAGTTCTTC.

In this sample, this clone turned up once. V usage is TRBV7-8 and J usage is TRBJ2-1, with D possibly TRBD2 on 6 matching bases. With 5 bases removed from V and 5 bases from J, the gap between germline ends came to 13 bases. CDR3 length: 14 amino acids. CDR1 and CDR2 from the germline V gene are SGHVS and FQNEAQ. As DNA, the CDR3 is TGTGCCAGCAGCACAGTAGCGGTAAACAATGAGCAGTTCTTC. Translated: CASSTVAVNNEQFF.

V usage is TRBV2 and J usage is TRBJ2-3; D might be TRBD2 (6 bases). Per germline, CDR1 SNHLY and CDR2 FYNNEI. CDR3 size: 15 residues. The ends were cut back, 6 bases at V and 4 bases at J, with 17 bases in the middle. The CDR3 protein is CASSQWQGGSDTQYF. In DNA, the CDR3 is TGTGCCAGCAGCCAATGGCAGGGAGGCTCAGATACGCAGTATTTT.

The chain links TRBV6-5 to TRBJ1-1; D unclear. This CDR3 region has 13 residues. CDR1 and CDR2 (germline): MNHEY, SVGAGI. Trimming took off 2 bases at V and 4 bases at J, with 8 bases between the two ends. DNA of the CDR3: TGTGCCAGCAGTTACGGGGTCGGCACTGAAGCTTTCTTT. Its translation is CASSYGVGTEAFF.

The V gene is TRBV7-2, the J gene TRBJ2-5, with 13 bases lining up with TRBD2. The CDR3 has 17 amino acids. With V trimmed by 0 bases and J by 4 bases, 5 bases remained unmatched. CDR1 SGHTA and CDR2 FQGNSA come from the germline V gene. For the CDR3, the DNA is TGTGCCAGCAGCTTAGCTACTAGCGGGGGGGCCAGAGAGACCCAGTACTTC. As protein: CASSLATSGGARETQYF.

The rearrangement links TRBV7-9 to TRBJ2-3, with D uncertain. Germline V gives CDR1 SEHNR, CDR2 FQNEAQ (reference sequence). The CDR3 covers 12 residues. V lost 1 base, J lost 11 bases, and 10 bases lay in between. In DNA form, the CDR3 reads TGTGCCAGCAGCTTAGAGGTGTTACGGCAGTATTTT. Translation: CASSLEVLRQYF.

This clone was seen just once. The V call is TRBV6-1, the J call TRBJ2-1; unclear D gene. The ends were cut back, 8 bases at V and 6 bases at J, with 20 bases in the middle. Per germline, CDR1 MNHNS and CDR2 SASEGT. This CDR3 is built from 15 residues. CDR3 protein: CASVLYWVGSNEQFF. The DNA of the CDR3 is TGTGCCAGCGTTCTATATTGGGTTGGCAGCAATGAGCAGTTCTTC.

This clone was counted a single time. V gene TRBV30 combines with J gene TRBJ1-4, with D possibly TRBD1 on 6 matching bases. With 2 bases removed from V and 6 bases from J, the gap between germline ends came to 22 bases. The CDR3 covers 17 residues. The V gene's germline CDR1 is GTSNPN and CDR2 SVGIG (reference sequence). The CDR3 loop is CAWSKGGLSVNDEKLFF. As DNA, the CDR3 is TGTGCCTGGAGTAAGGGGGGATTGTCGGTGAATGATGAAAAACTGTTTTTT.

V gene TRBV18 combines with J gene TRBJ1-1; D is perhaps TRBD1 (5 bases). The V end was cut by 2 bases, the J end by 5 bases, with 12 bases between. This CDR3 contains 14 residues. Per germline, CDR1 KGHSH and CDR2 LQKENI. For the CDR3, the DNA is TGTGCCAGCTCACCAGGACCCGGGGGGACTGAAGCTTTCTTT. It encodes CASSPGPGGTEAFF.

The J gene is TRBJ1-4, the V gene TRBV5-1, with D unclear. Trimming removed 6 bases at V and 0 bases at J, with 12 bases between. CDR1 is SGHRS, CDR2 YFSETQ, per germline. CDR3 size: 15 residues. DNA of the CDR3: TGCGCCAGCAACCCTGGACGGGCAACTAATGAAAAACTGTTTTTT. Amino acids: CASNPGRATNEKLFF.

The genes are TRBV18 and TRBJ2-6, with D possibly TRBD1 on 5 matching bases. Germline V lookup: CDR1 KGHSH, CDR2 LQKENI. Trimming cost V 6 bases and J 0 bases, with 12 bases left between them. This CDR3 comprises 16 residues. The CDR3 is CASSAADSSGANVLTF. The CDR3 nucleotides are TGTGCCAGCTCGGCCGCCGACAGCTCTGGGGCCAACGTCCTGACTTTC.

This sequence joins TRBV6-1 and TRBJ2-1; TRBD1 aligns across 7 bases. The germline V gene encodes CDR1 MNHNS and CDR2 SASEGT. The CDR3 runs to 14 residues. Trimming removed 6 bases from V and 9 bases from J; junction bases left unmatched: 11. Here the CDR3 DNA reads TGTGCCAGCAGACAAGACAGGGCCCAGGGTGAGCAGTTCTTC. The encoded protein is CASRQDRAQGEQFF.

This clone was seen a handful of times. The J gene is TRBJ2-7, the V gene TRBV30; D possibly matches TRBD1 or TRBD2 (5 bases each). Germline lookup yields CDR1 GTSNPN and CDR2 SVGIG (reference sequence). This CDR3 is built from 13 residues. V was shortened by 2 bases and J by 6 bases, with 14 bases between the two germline ends. CDR3 in amino acids: CAWSPGTAGEQYF. The CDR3 bases are TGTGCCTGGAGTCCCGGGACCGCGGGCGAGCAGTACTTC. Drawing the rest from reference TRBV30 and TRBJ2-7, the complete variable domain is SQTIHQWPATLVQPVGSPLSLECTVEGTSNPNLYWYRQAAGRGLQLLFYSVGIGQISSEVPQNLSASRPQDRQFILSSKKLLLSDSGFYLCAWSPGTAGEQYFGPGTRLTVT.

The chain uses TRBV19 and TRBJ2-3, with 9 bases identical to TRBD2. The CDR3 is 16 residues long. The trim removed 5 bases at V and 5 bases at J, leaving 11 bases unmatched. Germline CDR1 LNHDA, CDR2 SQIVND (reference sequence). The CDR3 nucleotides are TGTGCCAGTAGTGAGACTAGCGGCCCCGACGGAGATACGCAGTATTTT. As protein: CASSETSGPDGDTQYF.